This T cell receptor (beta chain) originates from a study of CD8+CD57+ T cells in acquired aplastic anemia. Across the study: Across the sorted CD4+ and CD8+ cells, DNA amounts averaged approximately 3.1 ug. Healthy donors yielded 9 million to 14 million CD4+ cell reads on average.

The TCR beta profiling, which covered VDJ combination and CDR3 sequence, was carried out using genomic DNA as the template. TCRdb redid the calling of the reads with MiXCR, one entry per CDR3 protein. The sample has fewer than 200,000 distinct CDR3 sequences, around 45% seen once. Concerning this clonotype itself: Its antigen is unknown.

Study results and caveats: A set of 25 to 30 CD8+ CDR3 sequences was shared between patients and controls, and these sequences appeared highly expressed in patients. Patients versus controls showed no significant CD8+ Simpson's diversity difference.

V shed 4 bases and J shed 7 bases, with 19 bases lying between them. CDR3 size: 16 residues. The germline gives CDR1 SNHLY, CDR2 FYNNEI. The material sequenced was sorted CD4+, CD8+, or CD8+CD57+ T cells (not recorded which) from PBMCs. The chain joins TRBV2 to TRBJ1-4; D may be TRBD1 (5 bases). The receptor was derived from a human donor in good health. The CDR3 is CASSAGALGGSEKLFF. Written as DNA, the CDR3 is TGTGCCAGCAGTGCAGGTGCCTTGGGGGGAAGTGAAAAACTGTTTTTT. Supplemented by reference TRBV2 and TRBJ1-4, the full variable domain reads EPEVTQTPSHQVTQMGQEVILRCVPISNHLYFYWYRQILGQKVEFLVSFYNNEISEKSEIFDDQFSVERPDGSNFTLKIRSTKLEDSAMYFCASSAGALGGSEKLFFGSGTQLSVL.